This T cell receptor (beta chain) emerged from a study of blood T cell repertoires in COVID-19. At the level of the study: Spain, Italy and the United States supplied samples that represented acute and convalescent COVID-19. PBMCs, B-cell-depleted T cells, or T cells were the source of the cDNA or gDNA that made up the material.

Per the authors' pipeline: Nucleated cell number was recorded as an estimate derived from reference gene primer amplification. The repertoire was sequenced with immunoSEQ multiplex PCR; TCRdb's copy has only in-frame clones and lacks some. The V and J calls and clone size are taken from that table; D and trimming were inferred from the DNA. Of 300,000 to 400,000 clones listed, approximately 89% are singletons. V lost 5 bases and J 1 base, leaving 14 bases between the germline ends. Germline V gene lookup returns CDR1 SGHTA and CDR2 FQGTGA. The CDR3 has 15 residues. The V call is TRBV7-3, the J call TRBJ1-1; D gene uncertain. The clonotype was recovered from a woman in her fifties or sixties who had recovered from COVID-19. Sequencing was performed on peripheral blood. CDR3 in DNA: TGTGCCAGCAGCCCACAAGGAGGGAGGAACACTGAAGCTTTCTTT. Encoded protein: CASSPQGGRNTEAFF.